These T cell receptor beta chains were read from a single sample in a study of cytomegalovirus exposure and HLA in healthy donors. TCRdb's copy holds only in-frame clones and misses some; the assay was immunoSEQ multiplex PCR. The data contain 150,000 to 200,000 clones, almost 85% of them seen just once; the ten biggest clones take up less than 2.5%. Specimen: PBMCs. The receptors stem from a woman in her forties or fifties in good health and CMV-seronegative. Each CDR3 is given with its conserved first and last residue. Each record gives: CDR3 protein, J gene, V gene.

cdr3_aa: CASSSRYQGAVETQYF
j_call: TRBJ2-5
v_call: TRBV7-9

cdr3_aa: CASSQDPGLATDTQYF
j_call: TRBJ2-3
v_call: TRBV4-3

cdr3_aa: CASSLAGGQLNSPLHF
j_call: TRBJ1-6
v_call: TRBV7-2

cdr3_aa: CASSLRQQGNQPQHF
j_call: TRBJ1-5
v_call: TRBV28

cdr3_aa: CASSRLAWGDTQYF
j_call: TRBJ2-3
v_call: TRBV4-3

cdr3_aa: CAWRTSGGSSYEQYF
j_call: TRBJ2-7
v_call: TRBV30

cdr3_aa: CASSLGRVGNYGYTF
j_call: TRBJ1-2
v_call: TRBV5-1

cdr3_aa: CAWSVGQNYGYTF
j_call: TRBJ1-2
v_call: TRBV30

cdr3_aa: CASSLGAGQETQYF
j_call: TRBJ2-5
v_call: TRBV5-4

cdr3_aa: CSSSLGLAEIEQFF
j_call: TRBJ2-1
v_call: TRBV7-9

cdr3_aa: CASSLATLAGVNNEQFF
j_call: TRBJ2-1
v_call: TRBV5-6

cdr3_aa: CASSRDRGYEQYF
j_call: TRBJ2-7
v_call: TRBV18

cdr3_aa: CASSPGQSPGAFF
j_call: TRBJ1-1
v_call: TRBV18

cdr3_aa: CASSLAGGPYNEQFF
j_call: TRBJ2-1
v_call: TRBV11-3

cdr3_aa: CASSLLPARGYNEQFF
j_call: TRBJ2-1
v_call: TRBV5-1

cdr3_aa: CASRLAGGSYNEQFF
j_call: TRBJ2-1
v_call: TRBV6-4

cdr3_aa: CASMSSSYEQYF
j_call: .
v_call: TRBV6-6

cdr3_aa: CASSQDKGQGDEQYF
j_call: TRBJ2-7
v_call: TRBV4-3

cdr3_aa: CASSQGLSGSYEQYF
j_call: TRBJ2-7
v_call: TRBV4-3

cdr3_aa: CASRGQVGLNTEAFF
j_call: TRBJ1-1
v_call: TRBV5-1

cdr3_aa: CSARQGWSGELFF
j_call: TRBJ2-2
v_call: TRBV29-1

cdr3_aa: CASTQWGVAKKNIQYF
j_call: TRBJ2-4
v_call: TRBV19

cdr3_aa: CASSQDISGLTDTQYF
j_call: TRBJ2-3
v_call: TRBV14

cdr3_aa: CASTRTGANYGYTF
j_call: TRBJ1-2
v_call: TRBV6-1

cdr3_aa: CASSSGTVPWGYTF
j_call: TRBJ1-2
v_call: TRBV28

cdr3_aa: CASHRGRDEKLFF
j_call: TRBJ1-4
v_call: TRBV28

cdr3_aa: CASSLWGGGAASTDTQYF
j_call: TRBJ2-3
v_call: TRBV27

cdr3_aa: CAWTPLWGGMNTEAFF
j_call: TRBJ1-1
v_call: TRBV30

cdr3_aa: CASSLATWAGETEAFF
j_call: TRBJ1-1
v_call: TRBV5-1

cdr3_aa: CASSLTTGTGANEQFF
j_call: TRBJ2-1
v_call: TRBV5-1

cdr3_aa: CAAGEGQEGNEQYF
j_call: TRBJ2-7
v_call: TRBV28

cdr3_aa: CASSQGAQGTGELFF
j_call: TRBJ2-2
v_call: TRBV4-3

cdr3_aa: CSGTDGDQPQHF
j_call: TRBJ1-5
v_call: TRBV7-9

cdr3_aa: CASSSGGSRALYNEQFF
j_call: TRBJ2-1
v_call: TRBV4-3

cdr3_aa: CASSLNGLNTEAFF
j_call: TRBJ1-1
v_call: TRBV28

cdr3_aa: CASSPLAGGSDTQYF
j_call: TRBJ2-3
v_call: TRBV5-5

cdr3_aa: CASSFTQGRREKLFF
j_call: TRBJ1-4
v_call: TRBV28

cdr3_aa: CASSLTAGLAGGDTQYF
j_call: TRBJ2-3
v_call: TRBV7-8

cdr3_aa: CASSGRVNEQFF
j_call: TRBJ2-1
v_call: TRBV28

cdr3_aa: CASSTLGTSDWETQYF
j_call: TRBJ2-5
v_call: TRBV28

cdr3_aa: CASSSPGQSTGELFF
j_call: TRBJ2-2
v_call: TRBV28

cdr3_aa: CSVELLGGGQGLDEQYF
j_call: TRBJ2-7
v_call: TRBV29-1

cdr3_aa: CASSLGGQGSYGYTF
j_call: TRBJ1-2
v_call: TRBV27

cdr3_aa: CASSSPGTGAGEQYF
j_call: TRBJ2-7
v_call: TRBV28

cdr3_aa: CASSAVGGYGYTF
j_call: TRBJ1-2
v_call: TRBV6-4

cdr3_aa: CASSFGGPAYEQYF
j_call: TRBJ2-7
v_call: TRBV7-9

cdr3_aa: CSVELVTGKNPYEQYF
j_call: TRBJ2-7
v_call: TRBV29-1

cdr3_aa: CASSFGQGDGELFF
j_call: TRBJ2-2
v_call: TRBV18

cdr3_aa: CASSQETSGETQYF
j_call: TRBJ2-5
v_call: TRBV10-1

cdr3_aa: CASSLDLGTLAKNIQYF
j_call: TRBJ2-4
v_call: TRBV5-1

cdr3_aa: CASRSLAGVGETQYF
j_call: TRBJ2-5
v_call: TRBV27

cdr3_aa: CASNSGRDEQYF
j_call: TRBJ2-7
v_call: TRBV6-6

cdr3_aa: CASSPVPGGHSNTEAFF
j_call: TRBJ1-1
v_call: TRBV5-1

cdr3_aa: CASSSGQGRYEQYF
j_call: TRBJ2-7
v_call: TRBV9